The 9 T cell receptor beta chains listed next were all sequenced from one sample in a study of blood T cell repertoires in COVID-19. Assay used: immunoSEQ multiplex PCR; TCRdb lists only in-frame clones, some missing. The repertoire holds nearly 350,000 clones, with around four fifths as singletons. The sequencing sample was made of peripheral blood. These receptors came from a man younger than 40 with active or convalescent COVID-19.

The V call is TRBV18, the J call TRBJ2-7; 7 bases are shared with TRBD1. This CDR3 spans 15 amino acids. V was pared by 0 bases and J by 0 bases, with 2 bases of the junction left unmatched. Germline CDR1 reads KGHSH; CDR2 reads LQKENI. In DNA form, the CDR3 reads TGTGCCAGCTCACCACCGACAGGGCTCTCCTACGAGCAGTACTTC. It is translated as CASSPPTGLSYEQYF. Full variable domain (rest looked up from reference TRBV18 and TRBJ2-7): NAGVMQNPRHLVRRRGQEARLRCSPMKGHSHVYWYRQLPEEGLKFMVYLQKENIIDESGMPKERFSAEFPKEGPSILRIQQVVRGDSAAYFCASSPPTGLSYEQYFGPGTRLTVT.

The chain couples TRBV28 to TRBJ2-3; 11 nucleotides match TRBD2. This CDR3 is 16 amino acids long. Germline trimming cut 5 bases from V and 3 bases from J; bases unmatched to any gene: 7. Per the germline V gene, CDR1 is MDHEN and CDR2 is SYDVKM. The CDR3: CASSAELAGVTDTQYF. The DNA for the CDR3 is TGTGCCAGCAGTGCCGAACTAGCGGGAGTAACAGATACGCAGTATTTT.

V gene TRBV7-2 combines with J gene TRBJ2-3; possibly TRBD2 for D (6 bases). There are 12 residues in the CDR3. Trimming cost V 1 base and J 11 bases, with 10 bases left between them. The germline V gene encodes CDR1 SGHTA and CDR2 FQGNSA. CDR3 sequence: CASSLGLVMQYF. The CDR3 DNA reads TGTGCCAGCAGCTTAGGACTAGTGATGCAGTATTTT.

The chain carries TRBV12-3 or TRBV12-4 and TRBJ1-2, with 7 bases that match TRBD1. CDR3 size: 13 residues. After removal of 7 bases from V and 8 bases from J, the junction contained 10 bases not matched to a gene. The CDR3 region has the DNA TGTGCCAGCACCCAGGACAGGCGAGGAGGCTACACCTTC. Protein product: CASTQDRRGGYTF.

The gene calls are TRBV29-1 and TRBJ1-2, with D unresolved. The CDR3 totals 12 residues. The germline gives CDR1 SQVTM, CDR2 ANQGSEA. V lost 4 bases and J 3 bases, leaving 9 bases between the germline ends. The CDR3 reads CSVAVGYYGYTF. The CDR3 coding sequence is TGCAGCGTTGCGGTCGGGTACTATGGCTACACCTTC.

The rearrangement links TRBV19 to TRBJ2-7; 9 bases line up with TRBD2. CDR1 LNHDA and CDR2 SQIVND come from the germline V gene (reference sequence). The ends lost 7 bases at V and 5 bases at J; junction bases unmatched: 9. The CDR3 has 14 amino acids. CDR3: CASTPSGTNNEQYF. The DNA for the CDR3 is TGTGCCAGTACCCCTAGCGGGACCAACAACGAGCAGTACTTC.

The chain recombines TRBV27 with TRBJ1-3; no clear D gene. The CDR3 totals 13 residues. Trimming left V 6 bases short and J 1 base short, with 7 bases between. Germline V lookup: CDR1 MNHEY, CDR2 SMNVEV (reference sequence). CDR3 amino acids: CASRSLSGNTIYF. In DNA, the CDR3 is TGTGCCAGCAGGAGCCTATCTGGAAACACCATATATTTT.

V and J are TRBV3-1 (or the pseudogene TRBV3-2) and TRBJ2-3, with 9 bases lining up with TRBD2. The CDR3 covers 15 residues. The V segment lost 6 bases and the J segment 1 base; nucleotides outside the gene matches: 5. Germline-derived CDR1 and CDR2 are LGHDT and YNNKEL (reference sequence). CDR3 in DNA: TGTGCCAGCAGTCGCGGGGGGGATGGCACAGATACGCAGTATTTT. Its translation is CASSRGGDGTDTQYF.

The CDR3 bases are TGTGCCAGCAGAAAGGACAGGGCGGCGAACACTGAAGCTTTCTTT. Amino acid sequence: CASRKDRAANTEAFF. J is TRBJ1-1 and V is TRBV5-4; 8 bases align to TRBD1. The V segment lost 5 bases and the J segment 1 base; nucleotides outside the gene matches: 7. This CDR3 comprises 15 residues. The germline gives CDR1 SGHNT, CDR2 YYREEE (reference sequence).